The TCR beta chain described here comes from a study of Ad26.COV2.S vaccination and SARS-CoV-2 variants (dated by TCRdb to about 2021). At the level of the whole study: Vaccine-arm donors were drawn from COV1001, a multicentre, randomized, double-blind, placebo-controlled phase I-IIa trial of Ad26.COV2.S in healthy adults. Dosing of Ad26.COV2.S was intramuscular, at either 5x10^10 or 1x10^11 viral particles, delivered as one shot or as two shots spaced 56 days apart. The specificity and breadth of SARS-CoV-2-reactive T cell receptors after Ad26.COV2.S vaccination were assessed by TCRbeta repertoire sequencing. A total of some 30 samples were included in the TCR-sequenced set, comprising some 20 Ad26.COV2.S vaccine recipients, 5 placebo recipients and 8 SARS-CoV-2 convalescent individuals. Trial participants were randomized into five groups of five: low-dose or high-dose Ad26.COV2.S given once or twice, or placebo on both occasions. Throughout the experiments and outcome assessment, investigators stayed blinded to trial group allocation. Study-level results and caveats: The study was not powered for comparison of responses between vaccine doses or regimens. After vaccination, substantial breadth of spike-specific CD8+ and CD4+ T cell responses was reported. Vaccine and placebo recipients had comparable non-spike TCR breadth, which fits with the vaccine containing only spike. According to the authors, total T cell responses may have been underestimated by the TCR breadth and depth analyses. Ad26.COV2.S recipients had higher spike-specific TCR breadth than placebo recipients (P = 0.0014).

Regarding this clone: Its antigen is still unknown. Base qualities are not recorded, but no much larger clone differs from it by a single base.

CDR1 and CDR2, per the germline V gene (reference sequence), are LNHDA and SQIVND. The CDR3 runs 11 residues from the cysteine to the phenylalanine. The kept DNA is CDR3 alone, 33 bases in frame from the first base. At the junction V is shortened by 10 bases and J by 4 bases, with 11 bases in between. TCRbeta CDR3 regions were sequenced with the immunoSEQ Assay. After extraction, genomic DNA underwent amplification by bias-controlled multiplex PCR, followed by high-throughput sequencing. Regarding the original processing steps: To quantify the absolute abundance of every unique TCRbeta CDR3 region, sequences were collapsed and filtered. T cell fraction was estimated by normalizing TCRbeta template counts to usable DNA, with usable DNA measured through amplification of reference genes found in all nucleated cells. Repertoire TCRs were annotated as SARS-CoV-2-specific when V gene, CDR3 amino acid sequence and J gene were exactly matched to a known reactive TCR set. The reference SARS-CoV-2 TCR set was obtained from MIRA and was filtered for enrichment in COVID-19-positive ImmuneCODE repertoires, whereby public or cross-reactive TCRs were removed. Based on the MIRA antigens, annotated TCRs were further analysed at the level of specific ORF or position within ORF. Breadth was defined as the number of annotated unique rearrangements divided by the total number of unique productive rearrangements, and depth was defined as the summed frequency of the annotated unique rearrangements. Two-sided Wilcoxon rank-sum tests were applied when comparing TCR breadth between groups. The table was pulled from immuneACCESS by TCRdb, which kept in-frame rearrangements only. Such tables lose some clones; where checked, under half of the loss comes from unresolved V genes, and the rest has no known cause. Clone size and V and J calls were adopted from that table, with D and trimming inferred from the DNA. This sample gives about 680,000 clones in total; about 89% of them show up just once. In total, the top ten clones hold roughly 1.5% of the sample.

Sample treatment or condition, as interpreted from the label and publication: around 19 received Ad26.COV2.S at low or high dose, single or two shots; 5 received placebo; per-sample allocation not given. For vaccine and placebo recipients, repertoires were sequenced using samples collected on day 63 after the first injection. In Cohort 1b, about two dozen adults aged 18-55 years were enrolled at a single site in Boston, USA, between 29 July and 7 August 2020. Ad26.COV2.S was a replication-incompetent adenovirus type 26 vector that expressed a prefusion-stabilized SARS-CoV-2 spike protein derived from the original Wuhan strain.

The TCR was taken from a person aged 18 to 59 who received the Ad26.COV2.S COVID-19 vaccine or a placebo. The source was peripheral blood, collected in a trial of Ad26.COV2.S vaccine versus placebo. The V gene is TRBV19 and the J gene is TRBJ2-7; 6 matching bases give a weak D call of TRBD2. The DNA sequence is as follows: TGTGCCACTAGAGGAGGGTACGAGCAGTACTTC. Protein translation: CATRGGYEQYF.